The 29 T cell receptor beta chains in this list originate from one sample, sequenced in a study of blood T cell repertoires in COVID-19 (dated by TCRdb to the early 2020s). The library was produced with the immunoSEQ multiplex PCR assay. TCRdb's version of the immuneACCESS table is confined to in-frame rearrangements and falls short of the full clone set. An unresolved V gene accounts for under half of the shortfall where checked; the remainder is of unknown origin. The table for this sample lists hundreds of thousands of clones; 85% to 90% of them were counted only once. Clones ranked in the top ten supply under 0.3% of the sample. Specimen: peripheral blood. Receptors originate from a young woman with acute or convalescent COVID-19.

The chain carries TRBV7-8 and TRBJ1-5; 10 bases are shared with TRBD1. V was clipped by 5 bases and J by 6 bases; unmatched bases: 7. The V gene's germline CDR1 is SGHVS and CDR2 FQNEAQ. The CDR3 sequence is 15 residues long. The chain's CDR3 is CASSPRDRGGQPQHF. The CDR3 bases are TGTGCCAGCAGCCCTCGGGACAGGGGAGGTCAGCCCCAGCATTTT.

The J gene is TRBJ1-3, the V gene TRBV5-6; 10 positions agree with TRBD1. This CDR3 is built from 15 residues. Trimming at V came to 0 bases and at J to 4 bases, leaving 1 base not matched to a gene. Germline lookup yields CDR1 SGHDT and CDR2 YYEEEE. The CDR3: CASSLGQGAGNTIYF. The DNA of the CDR3 is TGTGCCAGCAGCTTGGGACAGGGGGCAGGAAACACCATATATTTT.

The chain employs TRBV4-1 and TRBJ2-3; a weak D match, TRBD2 (7 bases). The CDR3 is 16 residues long. Germline CDR1 MGHRA, CDR2 YSYEKL. V gave up 2 bases and J gave up 0 bases, with 12 bases separating them. The CDR3 bases are TGCGCCAGCAGCCAACGGGGGGCGGGGAGCACAGATACGCAGTATTTT. It codes for CASSQRGAGSTDTQYF.

The chain uses TRBV4-3 and TRBJ2-3, with D possibly matching TRBD2 (6 bases). Looked up from germline, CDR1 is LGHNA and CDR2 is YSLEER. V was clipped by 0 bases and J by 0 bases, with 10 bases between them. CDR3 length: 16 residues. The CDR3 sequence: CASSQDPGASTDTQYF. The CDR3 DNA follows: TGCGCCAGCAGCCAAGATCCGGGAGCTAGCACAGATACGCAGTATTTT.

The rearrangement links TRBV3-1 (or the pseudogene TRBV3-2) to TRBJ1-5; TRBD1 matches 9 bases. With V trimmed by 1 base and J by 4 bases, 5 bases remained unmatched. The length of the CDR3 is 16 residues. CDR1 is LGHDT, CDR2 YNNKEL, per germline (reference sequence). CDR3 DNA sequence: TGTGCCAGCAGCCAAGGGGGACAGGGTGTAAATCAGCCCCAGCATTTT. It codes for CASSQGGQGVNQPQHF.

This clone was counted many times. The same CDR3 also results from other DNA sequences found in this sample. The J gene is TRBJ2-3, the V gene TRBV6-4, with TRBD2 matching over 14 bases. Trimming removed 0 bases from V and 4 bases from J; junction bases left unmatched: 0. The CDR3 has 16 residues. CDR1 and CDR2 from the germline V gene are MRHNA and SNTAGT. CDR3 protein: CASSDSTSGGADTQYF. The DNA of the CDR3 is TGTGCCAGCAGTGACTCGACTAGCGGGGGGGCAGATACGCAGTATTTT.

The chain couples TRBV6-5 to TRBJ1-6; D remains unclear. Germline V gene data show CDR1 as MNHEY and CDR2 as SVGAGI. The CDR3 sequence is 10 residues long. Between the trimmed V and J ends, which lost 10 bases and 11 bases, there was a span of 9 bases. The DNA for the CDR3 is TGTGCCACTAATTTGACACCCCTCCACTTT. Protein product: CATNLTPLHF.

CDR3 sequence (DNA): TGTGCCAGCAGCTCCCCGGGACAGAGCCCTGGAAACACCATATATTTT. It specifies CASSSPGQSPGNTIYF. The chain uses TRBV13 and TRBJ1-3; 7 bases are shared with TRBD1. V dropped 4 bases and J dropped 2; count of bases not matched to a gene: 8. Germline V gene data show CDR1 as PRHDT and CDR2 as FYEKMQ (reference sequence). The CDR3 totals 16 residues.

The chain links TRBV9 to TRBJ2-2; TRBD1 aligns across 7 bases. CDR1 and CDR2 from the germline V gene are SGDLS and YYNGEE. This CDR3 is built from 17 residues. The V segment lost 3 bases and the J segment 3 bases; nucleotides outside the gene matches: 11. The CDR3 loop is CASSAYATGAYTGELFF. DNA for the CDR3: TGTGCCAGCAGCGCCTATGCCACAGGGGCGTACACCGGGGAGCTGTTTTTT. The full variable domain, rest sourced from reference TRBV9 and TRBJ2-2, is DSGVTQTPKHLITATGQRVTLRCSPRSGDLSVYWYQQSLDQGLQFLIQYYNGEERAKGNILERFSAQQFPDLHSELNLSSLELGDSALYFCASSAYATGAYTGELFFGEGSRLTVL.

The rearrangement uses TRBV5-4 and TRBJ2-3; tentative D call: TRBD2 (5 bases). The CDR3 length is 13 residues. The V gene lost 4 bases and the J gene lost 4 bases, with 10 bases spanning the gap. Germline V gives CDR1 SGHNT, CDR2 YYREEE (reference sequence). The CDR3 coding sequence is TGTGCCAGCAGCCTGCCGGGGTCAGATACGCAGTATTTT. Protein: CASSLPGSDTQYF. Full variable domain (rest looked up from reference TRBV5-4 and TRBJ2-3): ETGVTQSPTHLIKTRGQQVTLRCSSQSGHNTVSWYQQALGQGPQFIFQYYREEENGRGNFPPRFSGLQFPNYSSELNVNALELDDSALYLCASSLPGSDTQYFGPGTRLTVL.

In its sample, this clone was seen a few times. The chain recombines TRBV5-4 with TRBJ1-5, with TRBD1 matching 7 bases. Per germline, CDR1 SGHNT and CDR2 YYREEE (reference sequence). This CDR3 has 14 residues. The trim removed 0 bases at V and 5 bases at J, leaving 2 bases unmatched. The CDR3 protein is CASSLAGTDQPQHF. The CDR3 DNA is TGTGCCAGCAGCTTGGCCGGGACAGATCAGCCCCAGCATTTT.

The V and J genes are TRBV2 and TRBJ1-2, with D possibly being TRBD1 (6 bases). Looked up from germline, CDR1 is SNHLY and CDR2 is FYNNEI. This CDR3 spans 14 amino acids. V lost 3 bases, J lost 7 bases, and 15 bases lay in between. CDR3 sequence (DNA): TGTGCCAGCAGTGAGGGCCAGGGGTTCGCTGGCTACACCTTC. It yields the protein CASSEGQGFAGYTF.

The J gene is TRBJ2-3, the V gene TRBV4-1, with unresolved D. Germline V gene data show CDR1 as MGHRA and CDR2 as YSYEKL. The CDR3 has 16 amino acids. With 1 base removed from V and 0 bases from J, the gap between germline ends came to 11 bases. The CDR3 sequence: CASSQGEAKSTDTQYF. CDR3 coding DNA: TGCGCCAGCAGCCAAGGTGAAGCGAAGAGCACAGATACGCAGTATTTT.

This rearrangement joins TRBV28 to TRBJ2-7, with D perhaps matching TRBD1 (6 bases). Germline CDR1 is MDHEN and CDR2 is SYDVKM. The CDR3 loop spans 13 amino acids. The V end was cut by 2 bases, the J end by 2 bases, with 7 bases between. The CDR3 protein is CASSLRDTYEQYF. CDR3 bases: TGTGCCAGCAGTTTACGGGACACCTACGAGCAGTACTTC.

The chain employs TRBV2 and TRBJ2-1; the match to TRBD1 covers 8 bases. This CDR3 is 15 amino acids long. Trimming at V came to 1 base and at J to 2 bases, leaving 1 base not matched to a gene. CDR1 is SNHLY and CDR2 is FYNNEI in the germline V gene. The CDR3 DNA is TGTGCCAGCAGTGAAGGGACAGGGACCTACAATGAGCAGTTCTTC. Residues: CASSEGTGTYNEQFF.

V usage is TRBV19 and J usage is TRBJ2-5, with 7 bases that match TRBD1. The CDR3 runs 14 residues. The germline CDR1 and CDR2 sequences are LNHDA and SQIVND (reference sequence). Trimming removed 3 bases from V and 8 bases from J; junction bases left unmatched: 9. The CDR3 DNA is TGTGCCAGTAGTATGAGGGACAGTCCGGGAACCCAGTACTTC. Amino acid sequence: CASSMRDSPGTQYF. Filled out from reference TRBV19 and TRBJ2-5, the complete variable domain reads DGGITQSPKYLFRKEGQNVTLSCEQNLNHDAMYWYRQDPGQGLRLIYYSQIVNDFQKGDIAEGYSVSREKKESFPLTVTSAQKNPTAFYLCASSMRDSPGTQYFGPGTRLLVL.

The chain couples TRBV11-2 to TRBJ1-1, with TRBD1 as a possible D gene (6 bases). The CDR3 loop spans 17 amino acids. CDR1 and CDR2 (germline): SGHAT, FQNNGV. The V end lost 4 bases, the J end lost 2 bases, and 20 bases lay between the germline ends. CDR3 amino acids: CASSSLGPRGANTEAFF. The CDR3 nucleotides are TGTGCCAGCAGCTCCCTGGGCCCCCGGGGGGCCAACACTGAAGCTTTCTTT.

V usage is TRBV6-5 and J usage is TRBJ2-5, with TRBD2 matching 9 bases. V dropped 0 bases and J dropped 6; count of bases not matched to a gene: 5. The CDR3 has 15 residues. Germline V gene lookup returns CDR1 MNHEY and CDR2 SVGAGI. The CDR3 reads CASSYSPSGGQTQYF. DNA for the CDR3: TGTGCCAGCAGTTACTCCCCCAGCGGGGGGCAGACCCAGTACTTC.

The V call is TRBV30, the J call TRBJ1-1; D is ambiguous. Germline V gene data show CDR1 as GTSNPN and CDR2 as SVGIG (reference sequence). The ends were cut back, 0 bases at V and 6 bases at J, with 11 bases in the middle. The CDR3 extends over 13 amino acids. The CDR3 spells CAWSVRGWAEAFF. CDR3 in DNA: TGTGCCTGGAGTGTAAGAGGGTGGGCTGAAGCTTTCTTT. The complete variable domain, with remaining parts taken from reference TRBV30 and TRBJ1-1, reads SQTIHQWPATLVQPVGSPLSLECTVEGTSNPNLYWYRQAAGRGLQLLFYSVGIGQISSEVPQNLSASRPQDRQFILSSKKLLLSDSGFYLCAWSVRGWAEAFFGQGTRLTVV.

V usage is TRBV7-9 and J usage is TRBJ1-5, with D possibly TRBD1 on 5 matching bases. V lost 3 bases to trimming and J lost 5 bases, with 11 bases between them. The CDR3 has 14 amino acids. Germline V gene lookup returns CDR1 SEHNR and CDR2 FQNEAQ (reference sequence). CDR3 sequence: CASSLTGLDQPQHF. The DNA of the CDR3 is TGTGCCAGCAGCTTGACGGGACTGGATCAGCCCCAGCATTTT.

The chain combines TRBV10-3 with TRBJ2-7; D remains ambiguous. The length of the CDR3 is 15 residues. Germline V CDR1 and CDR2: ENHRY, SYGVKD. Trimming removed 2 bases from V and 2 bases from J, with 13 bases in between. CDR3 nucleotides: TGTGCCATCAGTGAGAGTGCGGTCAGCCCCTACGAGCAGTACTTC. Protein sequence: CAISESAVSPYEQYF.

The chain links TRBV9 to TRBJ2-7; D might be TRBD1 (8 bases). The germline gives CDR1 SGDLS, CDR2 YYNGEE. The length of the CDR3 is 15 residues. The V end was cut by 4 bases, the J end by 2 bases, with 16 bases between. The CDR3 is CASSRGGTGPYEQYF. The CDR3 DNA reads as TGTGCCAGCAGCAGGGGGGGGACAGGCCCCTACGAGCAGTACTTC. Together with reference TRBV9 and TRBJ2-7, the CDR3 gives the full variable domain: DSGVTQTPKHLITATGQRVTLRCSPRSGDLSVYWYQQSLDQGLQFLIQYYNGEERAKGNILERFSAQQFPDLHSELNLSSLELGDSALYFCASSRGGTGPYEQYFGPGTRLTVT.

This sequence joins TRBV7-8 and TRBJ1-2; 7 bases are shared with TRBD1. With V trimmed by 5 bases and J by 4 bases, 7 bases remained unmatched. Germline V gene lookup returns CDR1 SGHVS and CDR2 FQNEAQ. The CDR3 length is 14 residues. The DNA for the CDR3 is TGTGCCAGCAGCCCAGTCGGGACAGCCTATGGCTACACCTTC. Translation: CASSPVGTAYGYTF.

The rearrangement joins TRBV9 to TRBJ1-2; D might be TRBD1 (5 bases). Trimming removed 2 bases from V and 4 bases from J, with 12 bases in between. The CDR3 runs to 14 residues. Looked up from germline, CDR1 is SGDLS and CDR2 is YYNGEE. The CDR3 is CASSVYRRLYGYTF. CDR3 bases: TGTGCCAGCAGCGTTTACAGGAGACTCTATGGCTACACCTTC.

The gene calls are TRBV3-1 (or the pseudogene TRBV3-2) and TRBJ2-7; the match to TRBD1 covers 9 bases. The CDR3 length is 16 residues. CDR1 LGHDT and CDR2 YNNKEL come from the germline V gene (reference sequence). The V gene end was trimmed by 2 bases and the J gene end by 3 bases; junction bases not matched to a gene: 8. The DNA of the CDR3 is TGTGCCAGCAGCCAAATAGAAGTGGGACAGGGCTACGAGCAGTACTTC. Protein: CASSQIEVGQGYEQYF.

The rearrangement uses TRBV6-2 or TRBV6-3 and TRBJ1-5; 8 bases line up with TRBD1. V shed 0 bases and J 6 bases; nucleotides not matched to a gene: 10. Germline V gives CDR1 MNHEY, CDR2 SVGEGT. CDR3 length: 17 residues. This CDR3 reads CASSYSIRTGLAQPQHF. The DNA of the CDR3 is TGTGCCAGCAGTTACTCGATCAGGACAGGGTTGGCTCAGCCCCAGCATTTT.

The chain joins TRBV11-2 to TRBJ1-1, with 7 bases that match TRBD1. The CDR3 runs 15 residues. The junction had 9 bases not matched to a gene; V was cut back by 5 bases and J by 3 bases. Germline V gene sequence: CDR1 SGHAT, CDR2 FQNNGV. CDR3 in amino acids: CASSQRQGGDTEAFF. The CDR3 bases are TGTGCCAGCAGCCAGCGACAGGGAGGAGACACTGAAGCTTTCTTT.

The rearrangement joins TRBV6-2 or TRBV6-3 to TRBJ2-7; 8 bases align to TRBD2. The CDR3 is 15 amino acids. The junction had 3 bases not matched to a gene; V was cut back by 2 bases and J by 0 bases. The germline V gene encodes CDR1 MNHEY and CDR2 SVGEGT. The CDR3 protein is CASSYQGTSSYEQYF. DNA for the CDR3: TGTGCCAGCAGTTACCAGGGGACTAGCTCCTACGAGCAGTACTTC.

This clone has only a few counts. The rearrangement uses TRBV24-1 and TRBJ1-2; D is unresolved. The CDR3 runs to 15 residues. Germline CDR1 is KGHDR and CDR2 is SFDVKD. The V and J ends lost 3 bases and 3 bases respectively, with 13 bases between them. The CDR3 DNA reads TGTGCCACCAGTGATCCCCCCCAGGTCCACTATGGCTACACCTTC. This gives the protein CATSDPPQVHYGYTF.